A selection of T cell receptor beta chains follows, all from one sample in a study of cytomegalovirus exposure and HLA in healthy donors. Assay: immunoSEQ multiplex PCR; the TCRdb copy retains only in-frame clones and omits some. The sample includes 220,000 or so clones, roughly four fifths of them seen just once. Sequenced: PBMCs. The receptors shown here come from a woman in her 40s in good health and CMV-seronegative. Both conserved end residues are part of each CDR3. Fields, in order: V gene, clone size, D gene, CDR3 length, J gene, CDR3 DNA, CDR3 protein. The D gene is left open where the match is weak. A clone size is listed for some rows: how often the clone was seen (once, few, many), or a class if it is expanded.

v_call: TRBV7-6; clone_size: -; d_call: TRBD2; cdr3_length: 15; j_call: TRBJ2-7; cdr3_nt: TGTGCCAGCAGCCCCGCGGGACTAGGTAACTACGAGCAGTACTTC; cdr3_aa: CASSPAGLGNYEQYF
v_call: TRBV6-1; clone_size: -; d_call: TRBD2; cdr3_length: 16; j_call: TRBJ2-1; cdr3_nt: TGTGCCAGCAGTGCGAGAGCTAGCGGGAGGGAATATGAGCAGTTCTTC; cdr3_aa: CASSARASGREYEQFF
v_call: TRBV5-1; clone_size: -; d_call: -; cdr3_length: 14; j_call: TRBJ2-7; cdr3_nt: TGCGCCAGCAGCTCAACCGGGACTCACAACGAGCAGTACTTC; cdr3_aa: CASSSTGTHNEQYF
v_call: TRBV28; clone_size: -; d_call: TRBD2; cdr3_length: 17; j_call: TRBJ2-7; cdr3_nt: TGTGCCAGCAGTTCGGGGGGGCTAGCGGGTCGCTCCTACGAGCAGTACTTC; cdr3_aa: CASSSGGLAGRSYEQYF
v_call: TRBV5-1; clone_size: -; d_call: TRBD1; cdr3_length: 17; j_call: TRBJ2-7; cdr3_nt: TGCGCCAGCAGCTTGGGCCTTATTGGACAGGGCTCCTACGAGCAGTACTTC; cdr3_aa: CASSLGLIGQGSYEQYF
v_call: TRBV10-3; clone_size: -; d_call: TRBD1; cdr3_length: 15; j_call: TRBJ1-1; cdr3_nt: TGTGCCATCAGCAATAAAGGACAGGGGAACACTGAAGCTTTCTTT; cdr3_aa: CAISNKGQGNTEAFF
v_call: TRBV30; clone_size: once; d_call: TRBD1; cdr3_length: 12; j_call: TRBJ2-7; cdr3_nt: TGTGCCTGGGACAGGGGGGCCCACGAGCAGTACTTC; cdr3_aa: CAWDRGAHEQYF
v_call: TRBV5-8; clone_size: -; d_call: TRBD1; cdr3_length: 13; j_call: TRBJ2-4; cdr3_nt: TGTGCCAGCAGCTGGGGACAGGGTGACATTCAGTACTTC; cdr3_aa: CASSWGQGDIQYF
v_call: TRBV19; clone_size: -; d_call: TRBD1; cdr3_length: 13; j_call: TRBJ1-2; cdr3_nt: TGTGCCGTCTCGCAGGGGGTAGTGGATGGCTACACCTTC; cdr3_aa: CAVSQGVVDGYTF
v_call: TRBV2; clone_size: -; d_call: -; cdr3_length: 15; j_call: TRBJ2-1; cdr3_nt: TGTGCCAGCTACCAATCCGGTCGGGCCTACAATGAGCAGTTCTTC; cdr3_aa: CASYQSGRAYNEQFF
v_call: TRBV30; clone_size: -; d_call: -; cdr3_length: 14; j_call: TRBJ1-2; cdr3_nt: TGTGCCTGGAGTGATCTTTACAGGACCTATGGCTACACCTTC; cdr3_aa: CAWSDLYRTYGYTF
v_call: TRBV13; clone_size: -; d_call: TRBD2; cdr3_length: 15; j_call: TRBJ2-3; cdr3_nt: TGTGCCAGCAGCTTAAACGGGAGGGCCGCAGATACGCAGTATTTT; cdr3_aa: CASSLNGRAADTQYF
v_call: TRBV10-1; clone_size: -; d_call: TRBD1; cdr3_length: 24; j_call: TRBJ2-6; cdr3_nt: TGCGCCAGCAAAACAGGGGGCACCTGCAAAAAAACCTCTTCGTTTAGAACTGGGGCCAACGTCCTGACTTTC; cdr3_aa: CASKTGGTCKKTSSFRTGANVLTF
v_call: TRBV6-1; clone_size: few; d_call: TRBD1; cdr3_length: 16; j_call: TRBJ1-5; cdr3_nt: TGTGCCAGCAGTGATTCCAACCGGGACAGGGCTCAGACCCAGCATTTT; cdr3_aa: CASSDSNRDRAQTQHF
v_call: TRBV7-3; clone_size: -; d_call: TRBD2; cdr3_length: 19; j_call: TRBJ2-1; cdr3_nt: TGTGCCAGCAGCTTAAAGTCATTGGGCGGCGCTAGCGGAAACAATGAGCAGTTCTTC; cdr3_aa: CASSLKSLGGASGNNEQFF
v_call: TRBV28; clone_size: -; d_call: -; cdr3_length: 16; j_call: TRBJ1-2; cdr3_nt: TGTGCCAGCAGACTCCCTCTCTGGACAGCAAACTATGGCTACACCTTC; cdr3_aa: CASRLPLWTANYGYTF